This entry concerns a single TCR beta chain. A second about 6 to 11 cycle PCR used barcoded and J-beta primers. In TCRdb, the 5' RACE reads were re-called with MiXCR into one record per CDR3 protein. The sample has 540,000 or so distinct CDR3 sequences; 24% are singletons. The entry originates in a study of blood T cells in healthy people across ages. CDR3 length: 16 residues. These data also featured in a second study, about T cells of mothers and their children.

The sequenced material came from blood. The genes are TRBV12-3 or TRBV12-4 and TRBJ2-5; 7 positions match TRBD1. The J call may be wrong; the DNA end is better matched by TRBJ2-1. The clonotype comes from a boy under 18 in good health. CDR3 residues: CASSLGRGRGSYEQFF. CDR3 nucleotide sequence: TGTGCCAGCAGTTTAGGAAGGGGGCGCGGGTCCTATGAGCAGTTCTTC.